A single TCR beta chain is shown here with its context. The antigen is undetermined. TCRdb analysed the RACE reads with MiXCR anew, one entry per CDR3 protein. The sample holds approximately 77,000 distinct CDR3 sequences, 11% to 15% seen once. Time point of the sample: pre-sensitization, week 0. Documented treatment: therapeutic diphenylcyclopropenone sensitization with weekly scalp DPC. The junction had 2 bases not matched to a gene; V was cut back by 2 bases and J by 5 bases. The CDR3 is 16 amino acids. CDR1 and CDR2 from the germline V gene are MNHEY and SVGAGI. The data were obtained in a study of human T cells and chemical hapten exposure. Study details: Throughout a study of 20 to 25 weeks, patients underwent weekly scalp administration of diphenylcyclopropenone doses. Study-wide findings and caveats: More PT1 expanded TCRs went with higher patch test scores. Expanded TCRs showed more large CDR3 clusters than pre-sensitization or healthy control sets.

The TCR was taken from a woman in her fifties or sixties with alopecia areata. Some clones in this sample may be carry-over from other donors' samples. The specimen comprised whole blood, sampled in connection with sensitization to the hapten diphenylcyclopropenone (DPC). This chain links TRBV6-5 with TRBJ2-1, with TRBD2 identical over 14 bases. The CDR3 DNA sequence: TGTGCCAGCAGTTACGCGGGACTAGCGGGGGACAATGAGCAGTTCTTC. Amino acid sequence: CASSYAGLAGDNEQFF.